This T cell receptor (beta chain) emerged from a study of T cell responses to AZD1222 COVID-19 vaccine. Study-wide points: Repertoire samples came only from after the peak T cell response. A reported finding is that nearly half of spike-specific TCRs target unmutated variant regions. White British ancestry dominated among donors, who included more females, and clonal diversity was possibly underestimated.

Of note for this clone: Its antigen remains unknown.

The repertoire was sequenced with immunoSEQ multiplex PCR; TCRdb's copy has only in-frame clones and lacks some. Of tens of thousands of clones in the sample, about nine tenths were seen once. This CDR3 region has 13 residues. Germline V lookup: CDR1 SNHLY, CDR2 FYNNEI. V was pared by 3 bases and J by 6 bases, with 10 bases between. The source material was peripheral blood, sampled on day 0 of AZD1222 vaccination. The rearrangement uses TRBV2 and TRBJ2-3; D unclear. This TCR derives from an adult in good health. CDR3 nucleotide sequence: TGTGCCAGCAGTGATAGCCGGCCGGATACGCAGTATTTT. Amino acid sequence: CASSDSRPDTQYF.